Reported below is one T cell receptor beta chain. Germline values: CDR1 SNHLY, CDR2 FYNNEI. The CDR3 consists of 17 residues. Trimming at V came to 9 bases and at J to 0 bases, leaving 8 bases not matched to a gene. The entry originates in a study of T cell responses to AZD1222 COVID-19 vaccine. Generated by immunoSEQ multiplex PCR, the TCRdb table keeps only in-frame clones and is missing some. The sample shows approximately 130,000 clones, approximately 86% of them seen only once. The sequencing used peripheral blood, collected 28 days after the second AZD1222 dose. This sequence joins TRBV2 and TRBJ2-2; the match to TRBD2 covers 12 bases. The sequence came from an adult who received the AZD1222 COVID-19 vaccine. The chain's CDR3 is CARKGTSGSPNTGELFF. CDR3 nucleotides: TGTGCCAGAAAAGGGACTAGCGGGTCCCCGAACACCGGGGAGCTGTTTTTT.